What follows are 16 T cell receptor beta chains derived from one specimen sequenced in a study of radiation and T cells in renal cell carcinoma. Clones were read by immunoSEQ multiplex PCR, and TCRdb kept only the in-frame ones, dropping some. There are more than 75,000 clones in the sample; 82% occur only once, and around 6.7% lies in the top ten. Time point reported: baseline pretreatment blood. Treatment described: 15 Gy SBRT to primary tumor, nephrectomy 4 weeks later. The sample consisted of blood, taken from a patient whose treatment included radiotherapy and nephrectomy. Every receptor here comes from a man in his sixties with renal cell carcinoma.

In this sample, this clone turned up a few times. The chain couples TRBV7-6 to TRBJ2-5, with unresolved D. The CDR3 totals 14 residues. Germline V gives CDR1 SGHVS, CDR2 FNYEAQ. V dropped 3 bases and J dropped 0 bases, with 8 bases sitting between them. CDR3 loop: CASSLLSDQETQYF. In nucleotides, the CDR3 is TGTGCCAGCAGCTTGTTGTCCGACCAAGAGACCCAGTACTTC.

V and J are TRBV5-1 and TRBJ2-5, with D tentatively TRBD1 (5 bases). The CDR3 sequence is 14 residues long. Trimming stripped 4 bases from V and 1 base from J, with 11 bases between. Germline V gives CDR1 SGHRS, CDR2 YFSETQ. The CDR3 DNA reads TGCGCCAGCAGCCCCAGACAGAGCCAAGAGACCCAGTACTTC. It yields the protein CASSPRQSQETQYF.

The chain has TRBV10-3 and TRBJ2-2, with D possibly TRBD2 on 6 matching bases. Germline values: CDR1 ENHRY, CDR2 SYGVKD. This CDR3 comprises 14 residues. V gave up 5 bases and J gave up 3 bases, with 10 bases separating them. CDR3 protein: CAISPAGDTGELFF. Written as DNA, the CDR3 is TGTGCCATCAGTCCAGCGGGCGACACCGGGGAGCTGTTTTTT.

J is TRBJ1-5 and V is TRBV7-8; D unclear. The germline V gene has CDR1 SGHVS and CDR2 FQNEAQ. The V gene lost 5 bases and the J gene lost 0 bases, with 14 bases spanning the gap. The CDR3 length is 16 residues. CDR3: CASSQRWDYSNQPQHF. The CDR3 region has the DNA TGTGCCAGCAGCCAGAGGTGGGATTATAGCAATCAGCCCCAGCATTTT.

The genes are TRBV5-5 and TRBJ2-7; 7 nucleotides line up with TRBD1. V shed 5 bases and J 4 bases; nucleotides not matched to a gene: 9. The CDR3 covers 14 residues. Germline loops: CDR1 SGHKS, CDR2 YYEKEE (reference sequence). This CDR3 reads CASSSDRRIYEQYF. Written as DNA, the CDR3 is TGTGCCAGCAGTTCGGACAGGAGGATTTACGAGCAGTACTTC.

V usage is TRBV30 and J usage is TRBJ2-5; 8 nucleotides line up with TRBD2. Germline CDR1 reads GTSNPN; CDR2 reads SVGIG (reference sequence). V shed 2 bases and J 6 bases; nucleotides not matched to a gene: 8. There are 14 residues in the CDR3. CDR3 DNA: TGTGCCTGGAGTAACCGGGGGGGCATAAAGACCCAGTACTTC. It is translated as CAWSNRGGIKTQYF.

This chain uses TRBV27 with TRBJ2-7; 11 nucleotides line up with TRBD1. This CDR3 comprises 15 residues. The V gene end was trimmed by 4 bases and the J gene end by 1 base; junction bases not matched to a gene: 3. CDR1 and CDR2 from the germline V gene are MNHEY and SMNVEV (reference sequence). CDR3: CASSSGTGGSYEQYF. Here the CDR3 DNA reads TGTGCCAGCAGTTCCGGGACAGGGGGGTCCTACGAGCAGTACTTC.

The V gene is TRBV2, the J gene TRBJ2-5, with a weak D call TRBD2 (6 bases). Germline loops: CDR1 SNHLY, CDR2 FYNNEI. The CDR3 has 14 residues. Trimming removed 6 bases at V and 1 base at J, with 12 bases between. The CDR3 DNA reads TGTGCCAGCAGCCGTATGCGGGGCCAAGAGACCCAGTACTTC. Residues: CASSRMRGQETQYF.

The chain has TRBV7-8 and TRBJ2-7; TRBD2 agrees at 10 bases. This CDR3 is built from 16 residues. Per germline, CDR1 SGHVS and CDR2 FQNEAQ. V dropped 5 bases and J dropped 6; count of bases not matched to a gene: 13. CDR3 bases: TGTGCCAGCAGCCCCTATTCTAGCGGGAGTGGGAGCGAGCAGTACTTC. Translation: CASSPYSSGSGSEQYF.

This chain uses TRBV5-6 with TRBJ1-2, with D possibly TRBD1 on 6 matching bases. Germline-derived CDR1 and CDR2 are SGHDT and YYEEEE. The CDR3 is made up of 15 amino acids. The ends were cut back, 4 bases at V and 6 bases at J, with 19 bases in the middle. The CDR3 loop reads CASSPGVLGFDGYTF. CDR3 sequence (DNA): TGTGCCAGCAGCCCAGGGGTTTTGGGGTTCGATGGCTACACCTTC.

J is TRBJ1-2 and V is TRBV27; 8 bases agree with TRBD1. V gave up 4 bases and J gave up 2 bases; unmatched junction bases: 3. There are 14 residues in the CDR3. Germline values: CDR1 MNHEY, CDR2 SMNVEV (reference sequence). The DNA of the CDR3 is TGTGCCAGCAGTTCCTGGACAGGGAACTATGGCTACACCTTC. Translated, it gives CASSSWTGNYGYTF.

This chain uses TRBV28 with TRBJ2-7; TRBD1 aligns across 7 bases. Looked up from germline, CDR1 is MDHEN and CDR2 is SYDVKM. Germline trimming cut 5 bases from V and 4 bases from J; bases unmatched to any gene: 8. The CDR3 totals 14 residues. This chain's CDR3 is CASSPGTVTYEQYF. The DNA of the CDR3 is TGTGCCAGCAGTCCCGGGACAGTAACATACGAGCAGTACTTC.

This chain joins TRBV27 and TRBJ2-5; 11 nucleotides align to TRBD2. With V trimmed by 0 bases and J by 2 bases, 8 bases remained unmatched. CDR1 MNHEY and CDR2 SMNVEV come from the germline V gene (reference sequence). This CDR3 is built from 18 residues. CDR3 bases: TGTGCCAGCAGTTTATCACCTAGCGGGAGGTCGCTACAAGAGACCCAGTACTTC. This translates into CASSLSPSGRSLQETQYF.

The rearrangement uses TRBV28 and TRBJ2-7, with TRBD1 identical over 9 bases. The CDR3 runs to 15 residues. Germline V gives CDR1 MDHEN, CDR2 SYDVKM. V lost 2 bases, J lost 5 bases, and 7 bases stayed unmatched. The CDR3 sequence: CASSLLGQGPNEQYF. CDR3 nucleotide sequence: TGTGCCAGCAGTTTACTGGGACAGGGTCCCAACGAGCAGTACTTC.

The chain recombines TRBV6-1 with TRBJ2-1; possible D gene TRBD2, 5 bases. The CDR3 consists of 13 residues. CDR1 MNHNS and CDR2 SASEGT come from the germline V gene. Trimming shortened V by 1 base and J by 9 bases, and 10 bases separated the two germline ends. CDR3 nucleotide sequence: TGTGCCAGCAGTGAAGTCGGGGATGGTGAGCAGTTCTTC. Protein product: CASSEVGDGEQFF.

The chain carries TRBV7-6 and TRBJ2-3, with 9 positions matching TRBD1. The CDR3 is 17 residues long. V lost 1 base, J lost 3 bases, and 8 bases stayed unmatched. Germline V CDR1 and CDR2: SGHVS, FNYEAQ. The CDR3 here is CASSLGRDRVLTDTQYF. Here the CDR3 DNA reads TGTGCCAGCAGCTTAGGCCGGGACAGGGTTCTTACAGATACGCAGTATTTT.